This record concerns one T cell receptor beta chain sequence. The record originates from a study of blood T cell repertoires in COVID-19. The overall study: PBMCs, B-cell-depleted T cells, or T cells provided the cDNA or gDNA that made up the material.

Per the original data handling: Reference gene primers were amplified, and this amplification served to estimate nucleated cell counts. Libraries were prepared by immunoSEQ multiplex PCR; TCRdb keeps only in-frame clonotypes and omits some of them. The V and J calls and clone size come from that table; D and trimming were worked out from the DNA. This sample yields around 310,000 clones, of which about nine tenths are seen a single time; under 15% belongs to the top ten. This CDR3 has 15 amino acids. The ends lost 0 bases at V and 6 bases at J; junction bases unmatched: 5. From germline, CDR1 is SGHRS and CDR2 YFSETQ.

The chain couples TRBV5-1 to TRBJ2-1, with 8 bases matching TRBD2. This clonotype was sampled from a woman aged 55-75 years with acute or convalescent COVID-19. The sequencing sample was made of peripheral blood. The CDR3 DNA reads TGCGCCAGCAGCTTGGGTAGCGGGGAGATCAATGAGCAGTTCTTC. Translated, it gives CASSLGSGEINEQFF. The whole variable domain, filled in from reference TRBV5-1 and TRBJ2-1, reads KAGVTQTPRYLIKTRGQQVTLSCSPISGHRSVSWYQQTPGQGLQFLFEYFSETQRNKGNFPGRFSGRQFSNSRSEMNVSTLELGDSALYLCASSLGSGEINEQFFGPGTRLTVL.